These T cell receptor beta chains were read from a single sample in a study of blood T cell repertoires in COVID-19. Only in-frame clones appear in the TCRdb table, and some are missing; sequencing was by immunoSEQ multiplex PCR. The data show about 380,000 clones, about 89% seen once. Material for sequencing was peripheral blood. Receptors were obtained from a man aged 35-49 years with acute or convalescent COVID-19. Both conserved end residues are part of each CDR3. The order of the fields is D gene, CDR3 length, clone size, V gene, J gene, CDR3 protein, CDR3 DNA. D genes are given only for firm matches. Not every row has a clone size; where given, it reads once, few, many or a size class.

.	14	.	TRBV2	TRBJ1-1	CASSGEGGNTEAFF	TGTGCCAGCAGTGGAGAAGGAGGGAACACTGAAGCTTTCTTT
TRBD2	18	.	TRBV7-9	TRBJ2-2	CASSLSQWLAGGPGELFF	TGTGCCAGCAGCTTATCGCAGTGGCTAGCGGGAGGACCCGGGGAGCTGTTTTTT
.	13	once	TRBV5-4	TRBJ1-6	CASSFGSDSPLHF	TGTGCCAGCAGCTTCGGCAGCGATTCACCCCTCCACTTT
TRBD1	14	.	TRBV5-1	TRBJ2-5	CASTKDRVGETQYF	TGCGCCAGCACCAAAGACAGGGTGGGAGAGACCCAGTACTTC
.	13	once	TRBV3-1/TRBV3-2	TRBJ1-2	CASSQQRLYGYTF	TGTGCCAGCAGCCAGCAGAGGCTCTATGGCTACACCTTC
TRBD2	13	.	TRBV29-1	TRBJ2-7	CSALAGASYEQYF	TGCAGCGCTTTAGCGGGAGCTTCCTACGAGCAGTACTTC
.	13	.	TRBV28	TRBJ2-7	CASRSGAAYEQYF	TGTGCCAGCAGATCAGGGGCCGCCTACGAGCAGTACTTC
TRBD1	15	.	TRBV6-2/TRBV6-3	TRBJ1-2	CASSPRQGVDYGYTF	TGTGCCAGCAGTCCCAGACAGGGGGTGGACTATGGCTACACCTTC
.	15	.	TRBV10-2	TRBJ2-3	CASSELGSRTDTQYF	TGCGCCAGCAGTGAGCTTGGGAGTAGGACAGATACGCAGTATTTT
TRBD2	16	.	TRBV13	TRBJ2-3	CASSDVLAGEMYTQYF	TGTGCCAGCAGCGATGTGTTAGCGGGAGAGATGTATACGCAGTATTTT
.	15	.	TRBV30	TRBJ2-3	CACAGGLRSTDTQYF	TGTGCCTGCGCCGGGGGGCTAAGGTCCACAGATACGCAGTATTTT
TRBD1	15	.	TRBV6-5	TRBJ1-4	CASSPTGGEGEKLFF	TGTGCCAGCAGTCCCACAGGGGGCGAGGGTGAAAAACTGTTTTTT
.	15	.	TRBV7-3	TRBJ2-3	CASSLNTPQTDTQYF	TGTGCCAGCAGCTTAAACACGCCGCAAACAGATACGCAGTATTTT
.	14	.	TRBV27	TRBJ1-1	CASSVSGDNTEAFF	TGTGCCAGCAGTGTTTCAGGGGACAACACTGAAGCTTTCTTT